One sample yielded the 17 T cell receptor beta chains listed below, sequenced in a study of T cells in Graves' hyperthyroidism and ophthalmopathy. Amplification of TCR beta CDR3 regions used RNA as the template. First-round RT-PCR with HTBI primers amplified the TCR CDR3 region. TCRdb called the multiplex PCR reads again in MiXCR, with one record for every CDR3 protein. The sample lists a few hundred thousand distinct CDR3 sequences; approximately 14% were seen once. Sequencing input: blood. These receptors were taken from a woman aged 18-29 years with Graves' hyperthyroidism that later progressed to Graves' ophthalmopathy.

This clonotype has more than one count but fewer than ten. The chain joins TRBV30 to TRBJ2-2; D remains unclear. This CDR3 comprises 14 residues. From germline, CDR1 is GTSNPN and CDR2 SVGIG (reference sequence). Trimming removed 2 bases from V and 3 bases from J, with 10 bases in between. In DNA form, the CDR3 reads TGTGCCTGGAGTTCCGCAGGCTACACCGGGGAGCTGTTTTTT. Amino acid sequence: CAWSSAGYTGELFF.

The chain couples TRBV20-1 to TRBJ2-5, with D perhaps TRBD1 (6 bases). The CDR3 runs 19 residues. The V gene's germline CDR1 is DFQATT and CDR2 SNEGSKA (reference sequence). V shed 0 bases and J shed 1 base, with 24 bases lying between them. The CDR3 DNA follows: TGCAGTGCTAGAGATAGTGGCACGGGAACCTGGGGGCCCCAAGAGACCCAGTACTTC. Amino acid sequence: CSARDSGTGTWGPQETQYF.

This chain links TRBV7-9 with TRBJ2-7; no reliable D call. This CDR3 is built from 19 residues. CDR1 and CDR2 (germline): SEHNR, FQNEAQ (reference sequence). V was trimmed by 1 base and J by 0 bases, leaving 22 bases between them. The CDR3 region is CASSLVSLVDGYHSYEQYF. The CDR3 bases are TGTGCCAGCAGCTTAGTCTCCCTTGTCGACGGGTACCACTCCTACGAGCAGTACTTC.

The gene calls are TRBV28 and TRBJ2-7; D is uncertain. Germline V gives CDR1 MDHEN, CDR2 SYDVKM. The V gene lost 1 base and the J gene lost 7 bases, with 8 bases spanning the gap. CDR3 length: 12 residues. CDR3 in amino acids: CASSLSPLEQYF. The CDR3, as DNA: TGTGCCAGCAGTTTATCCCCCCTGGAGCAGTACTTC.

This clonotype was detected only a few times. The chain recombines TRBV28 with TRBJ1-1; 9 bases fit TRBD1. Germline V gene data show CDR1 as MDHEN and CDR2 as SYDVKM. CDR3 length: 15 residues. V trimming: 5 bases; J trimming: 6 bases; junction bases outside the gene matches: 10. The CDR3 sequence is CASSIRQGVRAEAFF. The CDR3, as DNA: TGTGCCAGCAGTATAAGACAGGGGGTGAGGGCTGAAGCTTTCTTT.

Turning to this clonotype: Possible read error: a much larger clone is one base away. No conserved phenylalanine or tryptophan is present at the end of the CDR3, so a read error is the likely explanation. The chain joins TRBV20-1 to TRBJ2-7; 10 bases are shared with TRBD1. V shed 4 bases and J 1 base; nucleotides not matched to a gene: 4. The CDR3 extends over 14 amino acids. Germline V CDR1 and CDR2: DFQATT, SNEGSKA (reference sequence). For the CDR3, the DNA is TGCAGTGCTACCGGGGACAGGGGATCCTACGAGCAGTACCTC. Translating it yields CSATGDRGSYEQYL.

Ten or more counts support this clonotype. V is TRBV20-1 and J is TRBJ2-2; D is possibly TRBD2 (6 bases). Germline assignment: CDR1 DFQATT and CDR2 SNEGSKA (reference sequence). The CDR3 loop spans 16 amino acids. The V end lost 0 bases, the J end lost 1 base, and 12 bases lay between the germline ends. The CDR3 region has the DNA TGCAGTGCTAGAGACTCGCTAGCGCGGAACACCGGGGAGCTGTTTTTT. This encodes CSARDSLARNTGELFF.

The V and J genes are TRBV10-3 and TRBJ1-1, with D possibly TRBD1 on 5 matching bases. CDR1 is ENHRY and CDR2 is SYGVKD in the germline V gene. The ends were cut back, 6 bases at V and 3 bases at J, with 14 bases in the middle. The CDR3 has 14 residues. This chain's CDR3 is CAISGLLGDTEAFF. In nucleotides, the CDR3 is TGTGCCATCAGCGGCCTCTTGGGGGACACTGAAGCTTTCTTT.

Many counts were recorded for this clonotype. The CDR3 DNA reads TGTGCCAGCAGCCCGGTAAGCGGGAGGGCCGGCGAGCAGTACTTC. Its protein is CASSPVSGRAGEQYF. V gene TRBV7-2 combines with J gene TRBJ2-7, with 10 bases that match TRBD2. The CDR3 totals 15 residues. Germline CDR1 reads SGHTA; CDR2 reads FQGNSA. V gave up 5 bases and J gave up 6 bases; unmatched junction bases: 10.

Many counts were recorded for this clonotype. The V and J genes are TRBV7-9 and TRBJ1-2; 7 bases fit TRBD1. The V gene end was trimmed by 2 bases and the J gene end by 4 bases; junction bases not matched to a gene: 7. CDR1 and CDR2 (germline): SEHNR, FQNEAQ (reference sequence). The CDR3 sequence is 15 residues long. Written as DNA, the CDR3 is TGTGCCAGCAGCTTACAAACTGGACAGGCCTATGGCTACACCTTC. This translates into CASSLQTGQAYGYTF.

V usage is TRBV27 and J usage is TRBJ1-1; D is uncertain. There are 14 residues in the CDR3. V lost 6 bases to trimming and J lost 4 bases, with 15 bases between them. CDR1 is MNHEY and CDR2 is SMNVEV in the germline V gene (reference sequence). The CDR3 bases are TGTGCCAGCAGCCTTCTGAGGAAGGGCACTGAAGCTTTCTTT. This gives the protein CASSLLRKGTEAFF.

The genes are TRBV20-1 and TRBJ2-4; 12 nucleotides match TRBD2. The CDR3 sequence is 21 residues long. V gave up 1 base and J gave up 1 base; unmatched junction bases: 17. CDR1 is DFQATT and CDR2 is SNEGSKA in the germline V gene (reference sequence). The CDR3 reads CSARAVGRELAGGSAKNIQYF. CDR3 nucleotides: TGCAGTGCTAGAGCGGTGGGGAGGGAACTAGCGGGAGGATCGGCCAAAAACATTCAGTACTTC.

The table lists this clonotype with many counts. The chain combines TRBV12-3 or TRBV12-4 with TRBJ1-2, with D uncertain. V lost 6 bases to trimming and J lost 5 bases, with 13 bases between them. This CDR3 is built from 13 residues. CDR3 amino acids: CASSPDGLYGYTF. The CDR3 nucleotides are TGTGCCAGCAGCCCTGACGGACTTTATGGCTACACCTTC.

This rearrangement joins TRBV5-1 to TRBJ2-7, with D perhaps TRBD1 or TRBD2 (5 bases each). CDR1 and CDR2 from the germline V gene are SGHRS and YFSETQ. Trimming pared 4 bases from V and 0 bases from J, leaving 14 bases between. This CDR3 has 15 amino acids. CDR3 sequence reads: CASSPSGTSSYEQYF. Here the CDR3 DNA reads TGCGCCAGCAGCCCCTCGGGGACCAGCTCCTACGAGCAGTACTTC. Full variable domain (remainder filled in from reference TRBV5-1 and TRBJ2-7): KAGVTQTPRYLIKTRGQQVTLSCSPISGHRSVSWYQQTPGQGLQFLFEYFSETQRNKGNFPGRFSGRQFSNSRSEMNVSTLELGDSALYLCASSPSGTSSYEQYFGPGTRLTVT.

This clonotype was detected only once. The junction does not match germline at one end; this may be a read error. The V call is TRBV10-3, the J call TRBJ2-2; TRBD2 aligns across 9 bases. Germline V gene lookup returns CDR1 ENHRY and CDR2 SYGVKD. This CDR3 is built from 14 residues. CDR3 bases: TGTGCCATCGGGCTAGCGGGAAACACCGGGGAGCTGTATTTT. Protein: CAIGLAGNTGELYF.

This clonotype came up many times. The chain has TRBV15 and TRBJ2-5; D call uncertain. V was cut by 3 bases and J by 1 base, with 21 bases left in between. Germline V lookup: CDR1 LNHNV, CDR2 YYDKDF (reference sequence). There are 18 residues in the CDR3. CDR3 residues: CATSSEPPVPVGQETQYF. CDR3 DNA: TGTGCCACCAGCAGTGAACCTCCGGTCCCGGTCGGCCAAGAGACCCAGTACTTC.

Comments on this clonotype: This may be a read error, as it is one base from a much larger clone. CDR3 sequence (DNA): TGTGCCAGCAGCTTGGGTGACAGGGAGGTCCATGAGCAGTTCTTC. It specifies CASSLGDREVHEQFF. This chain uses TRBV7-2 with TRBJ2-1, with a weak D call TRBD1 (7 bases). This CDR3 spans 15 amino acids. The V gene lost 3 bases and the J gene lost 8 bases, with 17 bases spanning the gap. Germline V CDR1 and CDR2: SGHTA, FQGNSA.